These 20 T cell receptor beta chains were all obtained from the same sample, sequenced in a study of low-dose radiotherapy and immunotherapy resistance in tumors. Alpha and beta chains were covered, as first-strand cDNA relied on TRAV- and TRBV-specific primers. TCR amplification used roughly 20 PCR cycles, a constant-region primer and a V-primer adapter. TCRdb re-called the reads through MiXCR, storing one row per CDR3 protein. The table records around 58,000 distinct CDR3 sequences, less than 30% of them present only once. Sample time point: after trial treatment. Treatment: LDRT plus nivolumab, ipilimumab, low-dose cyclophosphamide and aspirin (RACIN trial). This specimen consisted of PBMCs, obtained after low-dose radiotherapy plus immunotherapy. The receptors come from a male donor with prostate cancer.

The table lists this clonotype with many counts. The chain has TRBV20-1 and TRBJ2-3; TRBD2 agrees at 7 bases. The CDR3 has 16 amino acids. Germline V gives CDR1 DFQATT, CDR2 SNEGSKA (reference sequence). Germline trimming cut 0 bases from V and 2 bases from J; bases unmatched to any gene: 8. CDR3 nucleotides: TGCAGTGCTAGAGATCTCCTAGCGGCCTCCACAGATACGCAGTATTTT. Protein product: CSARDLLAASTDTQYF.

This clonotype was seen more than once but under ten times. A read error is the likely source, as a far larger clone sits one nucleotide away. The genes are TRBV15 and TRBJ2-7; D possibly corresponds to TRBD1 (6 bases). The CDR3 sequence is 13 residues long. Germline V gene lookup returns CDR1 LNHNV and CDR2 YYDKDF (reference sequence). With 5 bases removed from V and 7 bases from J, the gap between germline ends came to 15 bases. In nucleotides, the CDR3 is TGTGCCACCAGCGATACTAGGGGGAATGAGCAGTACTTC. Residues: CATSDTRGNEQYF.

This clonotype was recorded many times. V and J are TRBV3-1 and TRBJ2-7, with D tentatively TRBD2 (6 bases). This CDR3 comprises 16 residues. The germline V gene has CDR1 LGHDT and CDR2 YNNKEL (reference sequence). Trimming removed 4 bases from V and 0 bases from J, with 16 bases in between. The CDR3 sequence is CASSPRDFSSSYEQYF. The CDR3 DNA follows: TGTGCCAGCAGCCCCCGGGACTTTTCGAGCTCCTACGAGCAGTACTTC.

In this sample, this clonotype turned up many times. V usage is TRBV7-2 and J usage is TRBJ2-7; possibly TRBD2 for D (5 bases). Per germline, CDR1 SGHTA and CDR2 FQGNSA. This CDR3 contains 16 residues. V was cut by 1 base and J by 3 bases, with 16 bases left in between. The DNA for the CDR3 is TGTGCCAGCAGCTTAGGATTCTCGGGGTTGAACTACGAGCAGTACTTC. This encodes CASSLGFSGLNYEQYF.

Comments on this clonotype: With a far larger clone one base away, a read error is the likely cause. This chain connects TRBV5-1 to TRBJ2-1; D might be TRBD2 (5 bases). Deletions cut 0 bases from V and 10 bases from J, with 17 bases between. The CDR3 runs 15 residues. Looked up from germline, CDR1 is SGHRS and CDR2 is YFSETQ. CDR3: CASSLGETDSYEQFF. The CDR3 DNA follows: TGCGCCAGCAGCTTGGGGGAGACCGACTCCTACGAGCAGTTCTTC.

Here the CDR3 reads CASSPLRTSGGAYEQYF. CDR3 DNA sequence: TGTGCCAGCAGCCCCCTCCGGACTAGCGGGGGGGCCTACGAGCAGTACTTC. The rearrangement joins TRBV6-6 to TRBJ2-7; 15 nucleotides align to TRBD2. The V gene end was trimmed by 6 bases and the J gene end by 2 bases; junction bases not matched to a gene: 8. Germline CDR1 and CDR2: MNHNY and SVGAGI (reference sequence). The CDR3 contains 17 residues.

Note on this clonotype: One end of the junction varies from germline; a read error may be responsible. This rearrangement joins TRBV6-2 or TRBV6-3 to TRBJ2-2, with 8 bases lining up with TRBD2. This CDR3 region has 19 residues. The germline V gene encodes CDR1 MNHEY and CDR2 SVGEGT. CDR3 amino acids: CASSYTSGAGAQGTGEPFF. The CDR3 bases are TGTGCCAGCAGTTACACCTCAGGAGCGGGGGCCCAGGGCACCGGGGAGCCGTTTTTT.

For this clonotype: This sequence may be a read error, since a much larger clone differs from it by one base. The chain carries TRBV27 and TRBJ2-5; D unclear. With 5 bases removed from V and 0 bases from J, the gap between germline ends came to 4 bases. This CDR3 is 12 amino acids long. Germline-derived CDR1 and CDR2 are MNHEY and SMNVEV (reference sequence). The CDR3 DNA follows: TGTGCCAGCAGTGAGAACCAAGAGACCCAGTACTTC. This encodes CASSENQETQYF.

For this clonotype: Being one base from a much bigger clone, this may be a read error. CDR3 in amino acids: CASNSGTSGINEQFF. In nucleotides, the CDR3 is TGTGCCAGCAACAGCGGGACTAGCGGGATCAATGAGCAGTTCTTC. The chain combines TRBV6-2 or TRBV6-3 with TRBJ2-1, with 13 bases identical to TRBD2. The CDR3 extends over 15 amino acids. Germline loops: CDR1 MNHEY, CDR2 SVGEGT. V dropped 7 bases and J dropped 6; count of bases not matched to a gene: 6.

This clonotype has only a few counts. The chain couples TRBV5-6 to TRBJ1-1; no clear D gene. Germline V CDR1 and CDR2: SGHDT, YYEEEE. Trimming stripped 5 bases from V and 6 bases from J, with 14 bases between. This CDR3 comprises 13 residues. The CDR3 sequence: CASSRGSPAEAFF. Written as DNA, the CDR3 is TGTGCCAGCAGTAGAGGCTCTCCCGCTGAAGCTTTCTTT.

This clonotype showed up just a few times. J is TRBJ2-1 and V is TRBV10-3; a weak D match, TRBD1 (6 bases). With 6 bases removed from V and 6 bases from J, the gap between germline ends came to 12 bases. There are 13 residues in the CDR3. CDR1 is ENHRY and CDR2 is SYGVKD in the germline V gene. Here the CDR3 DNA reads TGTGCCATCAGGATGGACAGCGGCAATGAGCAGTTCTTC. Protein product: CAIRMDSGNEQFF.

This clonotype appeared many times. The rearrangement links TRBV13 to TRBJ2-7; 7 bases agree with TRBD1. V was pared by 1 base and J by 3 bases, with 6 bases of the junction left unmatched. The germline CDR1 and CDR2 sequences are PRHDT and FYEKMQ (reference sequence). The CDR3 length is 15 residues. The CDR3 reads CASSLDRGPIYEQYF. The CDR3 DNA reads TGTGCCAGCAGCTTAGATAGGGGGCCCATCTACGAGCAGTACTTC.

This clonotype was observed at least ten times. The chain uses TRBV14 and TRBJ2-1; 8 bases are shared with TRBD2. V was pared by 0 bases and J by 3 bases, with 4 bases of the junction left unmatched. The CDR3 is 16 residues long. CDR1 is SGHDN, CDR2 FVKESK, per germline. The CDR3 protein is CASSQDLAGLYNEQFF. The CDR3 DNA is TGTGCCAGCAGCCAAGATCTAGCGGGCCTCTACAATGAGCAGTTCTTC.

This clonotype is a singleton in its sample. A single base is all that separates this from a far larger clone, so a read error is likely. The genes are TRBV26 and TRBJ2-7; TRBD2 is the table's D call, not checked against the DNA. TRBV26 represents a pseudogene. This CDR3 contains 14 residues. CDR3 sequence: CASRSGGGNYEQYF. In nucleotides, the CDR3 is TGTGCCAGCAGGAGCGGGGGAGGGAACTACGAGCAGTACTTC.

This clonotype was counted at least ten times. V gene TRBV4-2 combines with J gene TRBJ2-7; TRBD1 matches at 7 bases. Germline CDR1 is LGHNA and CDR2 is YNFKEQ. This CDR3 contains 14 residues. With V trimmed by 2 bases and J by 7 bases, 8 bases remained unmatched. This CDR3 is CASSQPGQRREQYF. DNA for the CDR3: TGTGCCAGCAGCCAACCGGGACAGAGGCGGGAGCAGTACTTC.

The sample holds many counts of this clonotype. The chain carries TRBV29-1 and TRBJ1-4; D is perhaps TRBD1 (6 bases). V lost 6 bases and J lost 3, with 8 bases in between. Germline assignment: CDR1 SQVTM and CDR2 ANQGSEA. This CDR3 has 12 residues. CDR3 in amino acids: CSVRGSNEKLFF. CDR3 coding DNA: TGCAGCGTCAGGGGATCTAATGAAAAACTGTTTTTT.

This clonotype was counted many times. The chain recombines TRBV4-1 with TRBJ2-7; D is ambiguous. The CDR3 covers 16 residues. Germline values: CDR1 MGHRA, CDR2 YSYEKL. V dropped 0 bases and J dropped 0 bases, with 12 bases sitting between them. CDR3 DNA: TGCGCCAGCAGCCAAGATTCACCTCCCCACTCCTACGAGCAGTACTTC. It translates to CASSQDSPPHSYEQYF.

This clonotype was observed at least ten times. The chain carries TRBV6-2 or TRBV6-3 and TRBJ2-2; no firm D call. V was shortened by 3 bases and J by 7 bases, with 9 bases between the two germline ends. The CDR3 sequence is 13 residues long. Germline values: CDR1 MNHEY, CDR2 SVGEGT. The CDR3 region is CASSYIVHGELFF. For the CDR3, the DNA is TGTGCCAGCAGTTATATCGTCCACGGGGAGCTGTTTTTT.

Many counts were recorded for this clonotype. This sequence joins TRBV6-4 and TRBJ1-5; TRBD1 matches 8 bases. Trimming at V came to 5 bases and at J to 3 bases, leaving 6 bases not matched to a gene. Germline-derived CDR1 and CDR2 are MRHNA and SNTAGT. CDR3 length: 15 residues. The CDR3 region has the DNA TGTGCCAGCAGTAAAGACAGGGGTTTCAATCAGCCCCAGCATTTT. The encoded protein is CASSKDRGFNQPQHF.

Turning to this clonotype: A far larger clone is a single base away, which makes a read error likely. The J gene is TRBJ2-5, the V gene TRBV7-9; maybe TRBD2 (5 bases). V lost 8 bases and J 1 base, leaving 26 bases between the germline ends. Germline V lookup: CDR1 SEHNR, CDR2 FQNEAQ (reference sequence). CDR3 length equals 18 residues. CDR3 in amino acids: CASPEKAGRTSFQETQYF. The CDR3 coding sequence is TGTGCCAGCCCCGAGAAGGCCGGGCGGACTTCCTTCCAAGAGACCCAGTACTTC.